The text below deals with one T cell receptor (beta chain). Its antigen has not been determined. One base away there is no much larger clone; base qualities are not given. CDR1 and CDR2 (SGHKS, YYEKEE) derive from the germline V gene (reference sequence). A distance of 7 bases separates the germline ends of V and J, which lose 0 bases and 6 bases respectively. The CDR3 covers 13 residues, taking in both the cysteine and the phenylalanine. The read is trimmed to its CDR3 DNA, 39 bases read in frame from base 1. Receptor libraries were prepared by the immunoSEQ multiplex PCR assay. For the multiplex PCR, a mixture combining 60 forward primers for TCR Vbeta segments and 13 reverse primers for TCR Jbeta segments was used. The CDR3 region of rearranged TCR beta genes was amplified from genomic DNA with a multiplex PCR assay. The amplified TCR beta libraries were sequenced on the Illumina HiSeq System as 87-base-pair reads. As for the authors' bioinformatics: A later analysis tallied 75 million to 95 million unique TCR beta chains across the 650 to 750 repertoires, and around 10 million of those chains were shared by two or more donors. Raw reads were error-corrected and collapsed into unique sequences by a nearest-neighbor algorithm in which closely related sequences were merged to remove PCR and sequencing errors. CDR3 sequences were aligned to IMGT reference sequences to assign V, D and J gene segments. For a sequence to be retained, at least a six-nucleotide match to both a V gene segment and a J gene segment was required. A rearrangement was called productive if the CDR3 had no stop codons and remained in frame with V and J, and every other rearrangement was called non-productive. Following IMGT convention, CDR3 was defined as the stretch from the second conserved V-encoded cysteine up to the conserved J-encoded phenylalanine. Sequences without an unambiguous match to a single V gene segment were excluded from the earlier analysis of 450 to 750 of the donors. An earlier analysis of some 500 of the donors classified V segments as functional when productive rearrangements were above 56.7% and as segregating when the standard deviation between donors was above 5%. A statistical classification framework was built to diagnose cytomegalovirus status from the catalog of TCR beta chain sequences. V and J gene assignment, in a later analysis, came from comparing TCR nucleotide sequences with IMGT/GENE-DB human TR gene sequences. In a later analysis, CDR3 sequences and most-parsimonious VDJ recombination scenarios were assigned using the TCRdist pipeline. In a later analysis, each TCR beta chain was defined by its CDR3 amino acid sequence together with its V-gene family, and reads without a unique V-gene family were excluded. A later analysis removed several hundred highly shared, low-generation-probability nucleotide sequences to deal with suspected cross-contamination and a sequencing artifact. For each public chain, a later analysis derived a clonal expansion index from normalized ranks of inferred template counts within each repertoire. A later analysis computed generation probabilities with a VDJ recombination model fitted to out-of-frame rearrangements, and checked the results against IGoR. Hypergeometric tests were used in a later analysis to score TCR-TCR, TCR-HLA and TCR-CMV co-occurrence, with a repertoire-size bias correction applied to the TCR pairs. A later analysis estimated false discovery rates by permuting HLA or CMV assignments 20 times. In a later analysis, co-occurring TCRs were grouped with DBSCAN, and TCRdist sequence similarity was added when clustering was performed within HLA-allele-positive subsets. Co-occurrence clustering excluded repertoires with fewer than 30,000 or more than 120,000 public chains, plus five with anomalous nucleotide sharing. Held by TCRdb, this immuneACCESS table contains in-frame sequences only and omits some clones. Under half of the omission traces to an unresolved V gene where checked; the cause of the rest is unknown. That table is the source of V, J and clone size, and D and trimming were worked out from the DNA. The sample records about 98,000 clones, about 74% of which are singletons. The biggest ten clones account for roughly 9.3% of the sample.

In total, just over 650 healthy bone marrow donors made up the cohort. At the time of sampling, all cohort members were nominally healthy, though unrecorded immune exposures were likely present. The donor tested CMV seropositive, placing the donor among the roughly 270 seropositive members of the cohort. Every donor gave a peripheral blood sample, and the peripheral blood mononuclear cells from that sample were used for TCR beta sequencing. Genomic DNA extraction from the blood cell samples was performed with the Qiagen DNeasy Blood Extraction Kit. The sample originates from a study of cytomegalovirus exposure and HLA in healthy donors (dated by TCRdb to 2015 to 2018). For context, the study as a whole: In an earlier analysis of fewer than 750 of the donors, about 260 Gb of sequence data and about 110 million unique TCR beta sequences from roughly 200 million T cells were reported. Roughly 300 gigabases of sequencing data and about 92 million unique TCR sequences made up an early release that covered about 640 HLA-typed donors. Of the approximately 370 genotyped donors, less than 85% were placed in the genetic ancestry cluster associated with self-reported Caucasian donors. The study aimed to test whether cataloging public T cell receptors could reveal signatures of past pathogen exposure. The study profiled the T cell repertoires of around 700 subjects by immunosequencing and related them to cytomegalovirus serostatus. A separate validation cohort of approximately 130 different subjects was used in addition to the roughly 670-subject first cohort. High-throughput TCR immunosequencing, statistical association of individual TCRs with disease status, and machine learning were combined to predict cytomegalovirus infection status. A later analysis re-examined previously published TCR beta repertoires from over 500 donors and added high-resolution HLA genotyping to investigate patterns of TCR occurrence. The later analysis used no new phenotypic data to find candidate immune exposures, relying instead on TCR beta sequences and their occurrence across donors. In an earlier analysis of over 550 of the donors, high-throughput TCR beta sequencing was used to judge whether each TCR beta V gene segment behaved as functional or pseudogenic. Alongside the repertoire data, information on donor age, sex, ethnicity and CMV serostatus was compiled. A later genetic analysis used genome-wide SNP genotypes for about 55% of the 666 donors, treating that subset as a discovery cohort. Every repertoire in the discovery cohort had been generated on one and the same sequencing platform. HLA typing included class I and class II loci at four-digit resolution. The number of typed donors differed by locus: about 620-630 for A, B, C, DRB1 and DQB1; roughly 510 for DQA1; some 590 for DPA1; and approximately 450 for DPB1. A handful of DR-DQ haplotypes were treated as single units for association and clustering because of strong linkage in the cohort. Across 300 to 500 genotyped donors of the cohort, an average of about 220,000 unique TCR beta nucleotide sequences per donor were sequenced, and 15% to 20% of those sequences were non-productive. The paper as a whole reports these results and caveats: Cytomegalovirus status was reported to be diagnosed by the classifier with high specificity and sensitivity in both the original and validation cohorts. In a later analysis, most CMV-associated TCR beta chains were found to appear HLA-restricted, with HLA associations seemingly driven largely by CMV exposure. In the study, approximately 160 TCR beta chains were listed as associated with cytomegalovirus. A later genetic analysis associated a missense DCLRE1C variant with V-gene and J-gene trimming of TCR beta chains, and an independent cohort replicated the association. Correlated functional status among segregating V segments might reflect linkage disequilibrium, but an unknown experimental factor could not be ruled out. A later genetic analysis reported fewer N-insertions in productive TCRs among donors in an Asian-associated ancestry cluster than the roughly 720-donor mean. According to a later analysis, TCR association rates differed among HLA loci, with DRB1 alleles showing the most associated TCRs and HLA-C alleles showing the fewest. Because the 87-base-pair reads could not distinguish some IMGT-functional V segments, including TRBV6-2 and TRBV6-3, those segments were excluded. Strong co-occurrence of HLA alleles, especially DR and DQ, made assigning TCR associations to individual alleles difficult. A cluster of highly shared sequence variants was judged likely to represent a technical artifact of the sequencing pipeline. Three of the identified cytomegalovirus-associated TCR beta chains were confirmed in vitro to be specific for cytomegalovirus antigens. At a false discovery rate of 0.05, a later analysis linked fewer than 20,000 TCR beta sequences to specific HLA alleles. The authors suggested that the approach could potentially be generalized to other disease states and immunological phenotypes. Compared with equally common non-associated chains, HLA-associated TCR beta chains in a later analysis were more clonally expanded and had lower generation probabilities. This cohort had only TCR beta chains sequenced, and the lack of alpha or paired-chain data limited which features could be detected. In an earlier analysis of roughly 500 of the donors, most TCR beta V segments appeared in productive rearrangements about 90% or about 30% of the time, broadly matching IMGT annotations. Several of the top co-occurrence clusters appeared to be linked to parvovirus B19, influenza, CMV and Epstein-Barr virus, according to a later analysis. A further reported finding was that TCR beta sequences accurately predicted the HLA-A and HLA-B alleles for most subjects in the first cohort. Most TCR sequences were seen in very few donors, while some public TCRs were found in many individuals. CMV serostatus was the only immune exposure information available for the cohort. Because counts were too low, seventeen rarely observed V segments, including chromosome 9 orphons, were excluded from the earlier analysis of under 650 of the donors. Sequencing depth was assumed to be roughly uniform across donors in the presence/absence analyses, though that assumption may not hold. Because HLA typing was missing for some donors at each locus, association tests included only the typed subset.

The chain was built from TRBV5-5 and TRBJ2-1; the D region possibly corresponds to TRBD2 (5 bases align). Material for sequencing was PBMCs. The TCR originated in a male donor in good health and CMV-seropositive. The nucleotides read TGTGCCAGCAGCTTGGATGGGAGCAATGAGCAGTTCTTC. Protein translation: CASSLDGSNEQFF.